The 15 T cell receptor beta chains in this list originate from one sample, sequenced in a study of T cell responses to AZD1222 COVID-19 vaccine. Using immunoSEQ multiplex PCR, the repertoire was profiled, and TCRdb retains in-frame clones only, with some absent. The sample lists about 97,000 clones; less than 95% were seen once. The sequences come from peripheral blood, collected on day 0 of AZD1222 vaccination. All receptors come from an adult in good health.

J is TRBJ1-6 and V is TRBV7-9; D is undetermined. V lost 1 base to trimming and J lost 7 bases, with 8 bases between them. The CDR3 has 14 residues. Germline loops: CDR1 SEHNR, CDR2 FQNEAQ (reference sequence). CDR3: CASSLGWENSPLHF. In DNA form, the CDR3 reads TGTGCCAGCAGCTTAGGATGGGAGAATTCACCCCTCCACTTT. Based on the CDR3 plus reference TRBV7-9 and TRBJ1-6, the full variable domain is DTGVSQNPRHKITKRGQNVTFRCDPISEHNRLYWYRQTLGQGPEFLTYFQNEAQLEKSRLLSDRFSAERPKGSFSTLEIQRTEQGDSAMYLCASSLGWENSPLHFGNGTRLTVT.

The table lists this clone with a count of one. The chain recombines TRBV30 with TRBJ1-4; possible D gene TRBD1, 5 bases. In germline, CDR1 is GTSNPN, CDR2 SVGIG (reference sequence). The CDR3 is 15 amino acids. Trimming cost V 2 bases and J 3 bases, with 13 bases left between them. CDR3 DNA sequence: TGTGCCTGGAGTTTACAGGCGGGGCCTAATGAAAAACTGTTTTTT. Amino acids: CAWSLQAGPNEKLFF.

This clone was recorded once. The chain links TRBV2 to TRBJ1-5; the D is unclear. CDR3 length: 13 amino acids. The V gene's germline CDR1 is SNHLY and CDR2 FYNNEI. The V end lost 8 bases, the J end lost 9 bases, and 17 bases lay between the germline ends. The CDR3 reads CASGDDGDGPQHF. CDR3 DNA sequence: TGTGCCAGCGGGGATGACGGGGATGGGCCCCAGCATTTT.

The gene calls are TRBV20-1 and TRBJ1-2; D gene unclear. Trimming left V 3 bases short and J 4 bases short, with 6 bases between. Germline CDR1 is DFQATT and CDR2 is SNEGSKA (reference sequence). This CDR3 contains 11 residues. For the CDR3, the DNA is TGCAGTGCTAGCCCGGGCTATGGCTACACCTTC. Translated, it gives CSASPGYGYTF.

This chain joins TRBV3-1 (or the pseudogene TRBV3-2) and TRBJ1-3; no definite D call. This CDR3 has 13 amino acids. Trimming left V 0 bases short and J 9 bases short, with 9 bases between. Germline CDR1 and CDR2: LGHDT and YNNKEL (reference sequence). The CDR3 sequence: CASSQDPTGTIYF. The CDR3 DNA follows: TGTGCCAGCAGCCAAGACCCCACGGGCACCATATATTTT.

The chain carries TRBV5-6 and TRBJ1-1; a weak D match, TRBD1 (5 bases). This CDR3 spans 17 amino acids. Trimming removed 1 base from V and 4 bases from J, with 20 bases in between. Looked up from germline, CDR1 is SGHDT and CDR2 is YYEEEE. CDR3 amino acids: CASSLFGVVGDFTEAFF. Here the CDR3 DNA reads TGTGCCAGCAGCTTGTTTGGGGTGGTGGGGGATTTCACTGAAGCTTTCTTT.

The rearrangement joins TRBV5-4 to TRBJ1-2, with 9 nucleotides matching TRBD1. The germline V gene has CDR1 SGHNT and CDR2 YYREEE (reference sequence). The CDR3 sequence is 14 residues long. The ends lost 4 bases at V and 6 bases at J; junction bases unmatched: 7. In DNA form, the CDR3 reads TGTGCCAGCAGCACGGAGACAGGGGGGAATGGCTACACCTTC. It specifies CASSTETGGNGYTF.

The rearrangement uses TRBV20-1 and TRBJ1-5; the match to TRBD1 covers 8 bases. This CDR3 spans 14 amino acids. V was pared by 3 bases and J by 5 bases, with 6 bases of the junction left unmatched. Germline V gives CDR1 DFQATT, CDR2 SNEGSKA (reference sequence). CDR3 bases: TGCAGTGCTAGTTCGCCAGGGGGCCATCAGCCCCAGCATTTT. It specifies CSASSPGGHQPQHF.

The chain employs TRBV15 and TRBJ1-5; D is ambiguous. CDR1 LNHNV and CDR2 YYDKDF come from the germline V gene (reference sequence). The CDR3 is made up of 13 amino acids. The V gene lost 1 base and the J gene lost 3 bases, with 4 bases spanning the gap. The CDR3 DNA sequence: TGTGCCACCAGCAGAGTACACAATCAGCCCCAGCATTTT. Protein: CATSRVHNQPQHF.

The chain combines TRBV3-1 (or the pseudogene TRBV3-2) with TRBJ1-6; D is uncertain. V gave up 4 bases and J gave up 10 bases, with 14 bases separating them. The CDR3 spans 14 residues. Germline lookup yields CDR1 LGHDT and CDR2 YNNKEL (reference sequence). Here the CDR3 reads CASSPRREKSPLHF. The CDR3, as DNA: TGTGCCAGCAGCCCCCGTCGTGAGAAGTCACCCCTCCACTTT.

This clone was observed a single time. The rearrangement links TRBV5-8 to TRBJ2-5; D is uncertain. The CDR3 is 13 amino acids. Trimming took 1 base from V and 3 from J, leaving 7 bases between them. Germline-derived CDR1 and CDR2 are SGHTS and YDEGEE. CDR3 DNA sequence: TGTGCCAGCAGCTTGCCGCGTAAAGAGACCCAGTACTTC. This encodes CASSLPRKETQYF. The variable domain in full, with the rest retrieved from reference TRBV5-8 and TRBJ2-5, is EAGVTQSPTHLIKTRGQQATLRCSPISGHTSVYWYQQALGLGLQFLLWYDEGEERNRGNFPPRFSGRQFPNYSSELNVNALELEDSALYLCASSLPRKETQYFGPGTRLLVL.

CDR3 sequence: CASSPPSANYGYTF. The CDR3 DNA reads as TGTGCCAGCAGTCCCCCATCGGCTAACTATGGCTACACCTTC. The gene calls are TRBV28 and TRBJ1-2; D uncertain. V lost 5 bases to trimming and J lost 0 bases, with 10 bases between them. The CDR3 is 14 residues long. CDR1 is MDHEN, CDR2 SYDVKM, per germline.

The V gene is TRBV5-1, the J gene TRBJ1-1; D is undetermined. Germline-derived CDR1 and CDR2 are SGHRS and YFSETQ. The germline V and J ends were trimmed by 5 bases and 5 bases, with 22 bases remaining between them. The CDR3 is 16 residues long. CDR3 sequence reads: CASSPSPNRGGTEAFF. CDR3 sequence (DNA): TGCGCCAGCAGTCCATCCCCAAACCGGGGTGGGACTGAAGCTTTCTTT.

The chain recombines TRBV6-5 with TRBJ1-2; no reliable D call. Germline V gene lookup returns CDR1 MNHEY and CDR2 SVGAGI. V gave up 5 bases and J gave up 0 bases, with 7 bases separating them. The CDR3 sequence is 13 residues long. CDR3 protein: CASSPGPNYGYTF. The CDR3 nucleotides are TGTGCCAGCAGTCCCGGACCTAACTATGGCTACACCTTC.

The chain has TRBV12-3 or TRBV12-4 and TRBJ2-1; D not resolved. This CDR3 comprises 11 residues. The V and J ends lost 6 bases and 7 bases respectively, with 7 bases between them. CDR3 coding DNA: TGTGCCAGCAGCCCCGATAATGAGCAGTTCTTC. It is translated as CASSPDNEQFF.